A single sample is the source of the 25 T cell receptor beta chains below, sequenced in a study of blood T cell repertoires in COVID-19. Assay: immunoSEQ multiplex PCR; the TCRdb copy retains only in-frame clones and omits some. The table lists 350,000 or so clones, approximately 89% of them singletons. Specimen: peripheral blood. All receptors derive from a woman in her fifties or sixties with COVID-19, enrolled during active disease.

V usage is TRBV3-1 (or the pseudogene TRBV3-2) and J usage is TRBJ2-7; the match to TRBD1 covers 7 bases. This CDR3 has 14 amino acids. The germline gives CDR1 LGHDT, CDR2 YNNKEL (reference sequence). After removal of 5 bases from V and 1 base from J, the junction contained 5 bases not matched to a gene. The CDR3 nucleotides are TGTGCCAGCAGCGGAGACAGGGCTTCCTACGAGCAGTACTTC. It specifies CASSGDRASYEQYF.

J is TRBJ1-2 and V is TRBV5-4, with D possibly TRBD1 on 6 matching bases. V was clipped by 4 bases and J by 7 bases, with 20 bases between them. Germline V gene sequence: CDR1 SGHNT, CDR2 YYREEE (reference sequence). There are 15 residues in the CDR3. CDR3 DNA sequence: TGTGCCAGCAGCCCCCGGGGAGGGACACACTCTGGCTACACCTTC. Protein sequence: CASSPRGGTHSGYTF.

This chain joins TRBV6-5 and TRBJ2-5; 12 nucleotides agree with TRBD2. Germline CDR1 reads MNHEY; CDR2 reads SVGAGI. After removal of 6 bases from V and 4 bases from J, the junction contained 6 bases not matched to a gene. This CDR3 comprises 15 residues. In DNA form, the CDR3 reads TGTGCCAGCAGCCCCGGACTAGCGGGGCTAGAGACCCAGTACTTC. Translating gives CASSPGLAGLETQYF.

This chain links TRBV11-2 with TRBJ2-7, with D hard to call. The CDR3 extends over 15 amino acids. Germline CDR1 is SGHAT and CDR2 is FQNNGV. Trimming left V 1 base short and J 4 bases short, with 14 bases between. The CDR3 is CASSLVSRPGYEQYF. In nucleotides, the CDR3 is TGTGCCAGCAGCTTAGTTTCCAGACCGGGTTACGAGCAGTACTTC.

The rearrangement uses TRBV5-1 and TRBJ1-2; 7 bases line up with TRBD1. The CDR3 covers 14 residues. The V segment lost 1 base and the J segment 4 bases; nucleotides outside the gene matches: 4. Germline CDR1 reads SGHRS; CDR2 reads YFSETQ. CDR3 in DNA: TGCGCCAGCAGCTTGCAACGACAGGGCTATGGCTACACCTTC. It codes for CASSLQRQGYGYTF.

The chain uses TRBV7-3 and TRBJ2-7; D may be TRBD1 (6 bases). Germline CDR1 SGHTA, CDR2 FQGTGA. The CDR3 consists of 14 residues. V was cut by 1 base and J by 1 base, with 8 bases left in between. The CDR3 bases are TGTGCCAGCAGCTTAAACAGGGAGTCCTACGAGCAGTACTTC. The encoded protein is CASSLNRESYEQYF.

The chain uses TRBV19 and TRBJ1-2; D gene uncertain. Germline values: CDR1 LNHDA, CDR2 SQIVND (reference sequence). V was shortened by 7 bases and J by 1 base, with 19 bases between the two germline ends. CDR3 length: 16 amino acids. CDR3 loop: CASTPRRADLNYGYTF. The CDR3 DNA sequence: TGTGCCAGTACCCCCCGGAGGGCAGATCTTAACTATGGCTACACCTTC.

This chain links TRBV6-6 with TRBJ1-2, with 7 bases matching TRBD1. The CDR3 consists of 14 residues. J gave up 5 bases and V 6 bases, and 9 bases lay outside the gene matches. From germline, CDR1 is MNHNY and CDR2 SVGAGI (reference sequence). CDR3: CASSEDRRGYGYTF. The CDR3 DNA sequence: TGTGCCAGCAGCGAGGACAGGAGGGGTTATGGCTACACCTTC.

The chain couples TRBV6-1 to TRBJ1-1, with 7 bases that match TRBD1. Germline V CDR1 and CDR2: MNHNS, SASEGT. Trimming took 3 bases from V and 1 from J; bases not matched to a gene: 8. The CDR3 sequence is 16 residues long. CDR3 in DNA: TGTGCCAGCAGTGATCCCGGACAGGTAGGGAACACTGAAGCTTTCTTT. It is translated as CASSDPGQVGNTEAFF.

The chain links TRBV19 to TRBJ1-2; the D is unclear. Per germline, CDR1 LNHDA and CDR2 SQIVND (reference sequence). The CDR3 runs to 14 residues. The V end was cut by 2 bases, the J end by 2 bases, with 9 bases between. CDR3 sequence reads: CASSISAGNYGYTF. CDR3 DNA sequence: TGTGCCAGTAGTATATCCGCGGGGAACTATGGCTACACCTTC. Filled out from reference TRBV19 and TRBJ1-2, the complete variable domain reads DGGITQSPKYLFRKEGQNVTLSCEQNLNHDAMYWYRQDPGQGLRLIYYSQIVNDFQKGDIAEGYSVSREKKESFPLTVTSAQKNPTAFYLCASSISAGNYGYTFGSGTRLTVV.

The chain has TRBV10-3 and TRBJ2-1, with 8 bases matching TRBD1. Looked up from germline, CDR1 is ENHRY and CDR2 is SYGVKD. CDR3 length equals 14 residues. Trimming took 8 bases from V and 8 from J; bases not matched to a gene: 11. The DNA of the CDR3 is TGTGCCATCGGTGGGACAGGACAGGACTATGAGCAGTTCTTC. This translates into CAIGGTGQDYEQFF.

The chain joins TRBV2 to TRBJ2-1, with D tentatively TRBD2 (5 bases). The CDR3 sequence is 16 residues long. Germline V gene data show CDR1 as SNHLY and CDR2 as FYNNEI. V dropped 5 bases and J dropped 0 bases, with 14 bases sitting between them. CDR3 loop: CASSSPGVRSYNEQFF. CDR3 coding DNA: TGTGCCAGCAGTTCCCCCGGGGTGCGCTCCTACAATGAGCAGTTCTTC. Filled out from reference TRBV2 and TRBJ2-1, the complete variable domain reads EPEVTQTPSHQVTQMGQEVILRCVPISNHLYFYWYRQILGQKVEFLVSFYNNEISEKSEIFDDQFSVERPDGSNFTLKIRSTKLEDSAMYFCASSSPGVRSYNEQFFGPGTRLTVL.

V usage is TRBV13 and J usage is TRBJ2-7; D ambiguous. This CDR3 comprises 14 residues. The germline gives CDR1 PRHDT, CDR2 FYEKMQ (reference sequence). V lost 0 bases, J lost 1 base, and 7 bases lay in between. The CDR3 reads CASSLGQTSYEQYF. The CDR3 nucleotides read TGTGCCAGCAGCTTAGGGCAGACATCCTACGAGCAGTACTTC.

The CDR3 sequence is CAISETGGEQYF. The CDR3 coding sequence is TGTGCCATCAGCGAGACAGGGGGCGAGCAGTACTTC. V gene TRBV10-3 combines with J gene TRBJ2-7; TRBD1 agrees at 9 bases. This CDR3 is built from 12 residues. Per the germline V gene, CDR1 is ENHRY and CDR2 is SYGVKD. Germline trimming cut 6 bases from V and 6 bases from J; bases unmatched to any gene: 3.

This chain uses TRBV19 with TRBJ1-5; 8 nucleotides line up with TRBD1. Unmatched junction bases numbered 9, after V lost 3 bases and J lost 11 bases. The CDR3 loop spans 14 amino acids. Looked up from germline, CDR1 is LNHDA and CDR2 is SQIVND (reference sequence). The CDR3 protein is CASSIDRGLRSQHF. As DNA, the CDR3 is TGTGCCAGTAGTATCGACAGGGGCCTAAGGTCCCAGCATTTT.

The V gene is TRBV6-5, the J gene TRBJ1-6; D unresolved. The CDR3 consists of 15 residues. Trimming cost V 4 bases and J 7 bases, with 14 bases left between them. Germline V gene data show CDR1 as MNHEY and CDR2 as SVGAGI. CDR3 nucleotide sequence: TGTGCCAGCAGTTCATCTAGGAGCCGGAATTCACCCCTCCACTTT. Residues: CASSSSRSRNSPLHF.

The CDR3 here is CASSDLEAGAQFF. The DNA of the CDR3 is TGTGCCAGCAGTGACTTAGAAGCGGGGGCGCAGTTCTTC. This chain uses TRBV6-4 with TRBJ2-1, with 8 bases fitting TRBD2. Losses at the gene ends were 1 base for V and 12 bases for J; bases not matched to a gene: 5. Germline-derived CDR1 and CDR2 are MRHNA and SNTAGT. The CDR3 totals 13 residues.

The rearrangement links TRBV19 to TRBJ1-3; tentative D call: TRBD1 (6 bases). Germline loops: CDR1 LNHDA, CDR2 SQIVND (reference sequence). V gave up 11 bases and J gave up 6 bases, with 20 bases separating them. The CDR3 extends over 14 amino acids. This chain's CDR3 is CAPPDRQVSNTIYF. DNA of the CDR3: TGTGCCCCTCCTGACAGGCAAGTCTCAAACACCATATATTTT.

V gene TRBV30 combines with J gene TRBJ2-1, with 8 positions matching TRBD1. The junction had 6 bases not matched to a gene; V was cut back by 1 base and J by 4 bases. CDR1 is GTSNPN and CDR2 is SVGIG in the germline V gene (reference sequence). This CDR3 has 15 residues. The CDR3 loop reads CAWSETGTGYNEQFF. The CDR3 region has the DNA TGTGCCTGGAGTGAGACCGGGACAGGATACAATGAGCAGTTCTTC.

The V gene is TRBV5-6, the J gene TRBJ1-2; 7 nucleotides agree with TRBD1. Germline-derived CDR1 and CDR2 are SGHDT and YYEEEE. After removal of 1 base from V and 6 bases from J, the junction contained 3 bases not matched to a gene. This CDR3 has 13 amino acids. The CDR3 here is CASSLRQGNGYTF. The CDR3 DNA follows: TGTGCCAGCAGCTTGAGACAGGGTAATGGCTACACCTTC.

The chain uses TRBV19 and TRBJ1-4, with a tentative D call TRBD1 (6 bases). The CDR3 runs 15 residues. Germline V gene sequence: CDR1 LNHDA, CDR2 SQIVND (reference sequence). V shed 5 bases and J shed 3 bases, with 13 bases lying between them. Written as DNA, the CDR3 is TGTGCCAGTAGTTCCCGGACAGAGGCTAATGAAAAACTGTTTTTT. Amino acid sequence: CASSSRTEANEKLFF.

The J gene is TRBJ1-1, the V gene TRBV27; 7 nucleotides agree with TRBD1. With 4 bases clipped from V and 1 base from J, the junction kept 6 bases outside the gene matches. Germline loops: CDR1 MNHEY, CDR2 SMNVEV (reference sequence). The CDR3 totals 15 residues. CDR3 sequence (DNA): TGTGCCAGCAGTTCCCAGGGGACAGCGAACACTGAAGCTTTCTTT. It yields the protein CASSSQGTANTEAFF.

The gene calls are TRBV6-4 and TRBJ1-2; the D is unclear. The V and J ends lost 6 bases and 7 bases respectively, with 9 bases between them. Germline V lookup: CDR1 MRHNA, CDR2 SNTAGT. The length of the CDR3 is 11 residues. The CDR3: CASSAIGGYTF. The CDR3, as DNA: TGTGCCAGCAGCGCCATCGGTGGCTACACCTTC.

The chain uses TRBV2 and TRBJ2-2; 10 bases line up with TRBD2. Losses at the gene ends were 7 bases for V and 3 bases for J; bases not matched to a gene: 5. Germline lookup yields CDR1 SNHLY and CDR2 FYNNEI. The CDR3 has 15 residues. CDR3 coding DNA: TGTGCCAGCAACCCTACTAGCGGGGACACCGGGGAGCTGTTTTTT. It encodes CASNPTSGDTGELFF.

The J gene is TRBJ2-5, the V gene TRBV6-5, with a weak D call TRBD2 (5 bases). Trimming took 2 bases from V and 5 from J, leaving 9 bases between them. This CDR3 region has 13 residues. Germline V CDR1 and CDR2: MNHEY, SVGAGI. The CDR3 DNA is TGTGCCAGCAGTTACACGACGGGGGAGACCCAGTACTTC. It is translated as CASSYTTGETQYF.